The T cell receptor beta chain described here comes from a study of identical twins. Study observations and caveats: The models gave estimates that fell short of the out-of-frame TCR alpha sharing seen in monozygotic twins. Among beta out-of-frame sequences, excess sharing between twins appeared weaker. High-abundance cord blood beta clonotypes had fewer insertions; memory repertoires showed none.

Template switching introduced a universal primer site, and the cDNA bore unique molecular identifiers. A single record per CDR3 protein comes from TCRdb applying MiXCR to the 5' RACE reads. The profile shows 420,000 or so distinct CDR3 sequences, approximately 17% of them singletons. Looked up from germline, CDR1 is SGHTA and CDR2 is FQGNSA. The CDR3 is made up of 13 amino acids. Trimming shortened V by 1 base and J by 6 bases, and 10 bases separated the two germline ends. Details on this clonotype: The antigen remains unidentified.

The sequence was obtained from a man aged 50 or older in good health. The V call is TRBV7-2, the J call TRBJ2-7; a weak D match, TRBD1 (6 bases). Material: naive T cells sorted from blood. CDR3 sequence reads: CASSLDREGEQYF. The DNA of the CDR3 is TGTGCCAGCAGCTTAGACAGGGAAGGCGAGCAGTACTTC.